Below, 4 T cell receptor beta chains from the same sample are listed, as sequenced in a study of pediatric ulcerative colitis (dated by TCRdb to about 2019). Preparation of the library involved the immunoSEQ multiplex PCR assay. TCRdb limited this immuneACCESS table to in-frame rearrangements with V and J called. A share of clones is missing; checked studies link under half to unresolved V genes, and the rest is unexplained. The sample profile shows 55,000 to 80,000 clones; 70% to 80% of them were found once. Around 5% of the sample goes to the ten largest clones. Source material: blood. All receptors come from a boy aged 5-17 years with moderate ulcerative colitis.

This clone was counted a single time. The CDR3 DNA follows: TGTGCCAGTAGTATCAACGGGGGGAGCACAGATACGCAGTATTTT. It encodes CASSINGGSTDTQYF. This chain joins TRBV19 and TRBJ2-3; TRBD2 aligns across 7 bases. Germline CDR1 reads LNHDA; CDR2 reads SQIVND (reference sequence). The CDR3 length is 15 residues. Unmatched junction bases numbered 3, after V lost 3 bases and J lost 0 bases.

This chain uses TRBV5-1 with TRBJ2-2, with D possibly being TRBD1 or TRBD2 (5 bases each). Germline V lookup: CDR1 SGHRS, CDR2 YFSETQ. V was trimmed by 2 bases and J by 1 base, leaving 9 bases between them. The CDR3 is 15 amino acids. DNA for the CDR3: TGCGCCAGCAGCTTTGGGGGAGTGAACACCGGGGAGCTGTTTTTT. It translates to CASSFGGVNTGELFF.

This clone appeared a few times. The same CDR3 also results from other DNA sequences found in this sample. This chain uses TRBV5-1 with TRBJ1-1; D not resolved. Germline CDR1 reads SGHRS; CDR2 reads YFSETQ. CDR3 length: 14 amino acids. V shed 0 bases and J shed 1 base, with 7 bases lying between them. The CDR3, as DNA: TGCGCCAGCAGCTTGGGTCTGAAGAACACTGAAGCTTTCTTT. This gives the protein CASSLGLKNTEAFF.

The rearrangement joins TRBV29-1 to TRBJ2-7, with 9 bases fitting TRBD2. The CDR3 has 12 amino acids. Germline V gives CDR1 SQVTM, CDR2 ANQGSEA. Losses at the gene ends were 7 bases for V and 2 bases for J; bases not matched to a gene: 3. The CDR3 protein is CSARTSAYEQYF. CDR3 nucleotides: TGCAGCGCCCGGACTAGCGCCTACGAGCAGTACTTC.